One and the same sample provided the 26 T cell receptor beta chains below, sequenced in a study of CD8 T cells in ankylosing spondylitis. Whole-study results and caveats: A TCR beta motif of eight highly homologous variants appeared characteristic of ankylosing spondylitis blood.

Via MiXCR, TCRdb re-called the 5' RACE reads, giving one row per CDR3 protein. The sample records 200,000 to 250,000 distinct CDR3 sequences, 15% to 20% being singletons. These receptors are not linked to any known antigen. The sample taken for sequencing was blood, either unsorted or a sorted T cell fraction (not recorded which). The receptor set was obtained from a male donor with ankylosing spondylitis.

The chain is built from TRBV3-1 and TRBJ2-5, with D possibly matching TRBD2 (6 bases). V lost 3 bases and J lost 4, with 9 bases in between. The CDR3 covers 13 residues. Per germline, CDR1 LGHDT and CDR2 YNNKEL (reference sequence). The CDR3 coding sequence is TGTGCCAGCAGCCAGCGGGGAGGAGAGACCCAGTACTTC. The encoded protein is CASSQRGGETQYF.

This clonotype was observed a few times. The gene calls are TRBV4-3 and TRBJ2-7, with TRBD2 as a possible D gene (5 bases). This CDR3 has 14 residues. V was shortened by 3 bases and J by 0 bases, with 9 bases between the two germline ends. Per germline, CDR1 LGHNA and CDR2 YSLEER. CDR3 region: CASSQVRGSYEQYF. The CDR3 DNA follows: TGCGCCAGCAGCCAGGTTCGGGGCTCCTACGAGCAGTACTTC.

This clonotype was found a few times. The chain combines TRBV27 with TRBJ2-7; D might be TRBD1 or TRBD2, each matching 5 bases. Germline V gene sequence: CDR1 MNHEY, CDR2 SMNVEV (reference sequence). The CDR3 has 13 residues. Trimming cost V 1 base and J 5 bases, with 9 bases left between them. The CDR3 DNA reads TGTGCCAGCAGTTTATTCGGGGCGAACGAGCAGTACTTC. Translated: CASSLFGANEQYF.

There are a few counts of this clonotype. The chain recombines TRBV4-2 with TRBJ2-2; weak D call: TRBD1 (6 bases). CDR1 is LGHNA, CDR2 YNFKEQ, per germline. Deletions cut 1 base from V and 3 bases from J, with 18 bases between. The CDR3 has 18 residues. DNA for the CDR3: TGTGCCAGCAGCCAAGCTTCACACAGGGCGGCGGACACCGGGGAGCTGTTTTTT. It is translated as CASSQASHRAADTGELFF.

V gene TRBV19 combines with J gene TRBJ2-2; 7 bases fit TRBD2. CDR3 size: 17 residues. Germline values: CDR1 LNHDA, CDR2 SQIVND (reference sequence). V lost 5 bases to trimming and J lost 7 bases; unmatched junction nucleotides: 16. The CDR3 protein is CASSDPGTTFGRGELFF. For the CDR3, the DNA is TGTGCCAGTAGTGACCCCGGGACTACCTTCGGGCGCGGGGAGCTGTTTTTT.

The chain employs TRBV28 and TRBJ2-2; D remains ambiguous. Trimming cost V 2 bases and J 5 bases, with 9 bases left between them. The germline gives CDR1 MDHEN, CDR2 SYDVKM. The CDR3 length is 14 residues. The CDR3 loop is CASSLGMGTGELFF. The CDR3, as DNA: TGTGCCAGCAGTTTAGGAATGGGTACCGGGGAGCTGTTTTTT. Combining the CDR3 with reference TRBV28 and TRBJ2-2 gives the whole variable domain DVKVTQSSRYLVKRTGEKVFLECVQDMDHENMFWYRQDPGLGLRLIYFSYDVKMKEKGDIPEGYSVSREKKERFSLILESASTNQTSMYLCASSLGMGTGELFFGEGSRLTVL.

There are a few counts of this clonotype. The chain links TRBV9 to TRBJ1-2; TRBD1 might be the D (5 bases). The CDR3 runs 15 residues. Germline assignment: CDR1 SGDLS and CDR2 YYNGEE. Trimming shortened V by 4 bases and J by 2 bases, and 15 bases separated the two germline ends. The CDR3 nucleotides read TGTGCCAGCAGCCCCAAGGGGAACCCCAACTATGGCTACACCTTC. This encodes CASSPKGNPNYGYTF.

Many counts were recorded for this clonotype. The chain carries TRBV12-3 or TRBV12-4 and TRBJ1-4, with D possibly TRBD1 on 6 matching bases. The V and J ends lost 6 bases and 0 bases respectively, with 11 bases between them. CDR3 size: 15 residues. The CDR3 spells CASRPTGSTNEKLFF. In nucleotides, the CDR3 is TGTGCCAGCAGACCAACAGGGTCAACTAATGAAAAACTGTTTTTT.

As to this clonotype: One junction end disagrees with the germline gene, perhaps due to a read error. The CDR3 region is CASREGLAGLGEQFF. CDR3 nucleotides: TGTGCCAGCAGAGAAGGACTAGCGGGATTGGGTGAGCAGTTCTTC. This chain links TRBV6-1 with TRBJ2-1, with 12 bases aligning to TRBD2. Germline V lookup: CDR1 MNHNS, CDR2 SASEGT. This CDR3 has 15 residues.

The sample holds many counts of this clonotype. This chain uses TRBV5-1 with TRBJ1-1; D uncertain. From germline, CDR1 is SGHRS and CDR2 YFSETQ. This CDR3 has 12 amino acids. V lost 2 bases, J lost 7 bases, and 9 bases lay in between. CDR3 bases: TGCGCCAGCAGCTTAGGAGGGCATGAAGCTTTCTTT. Translating it yields CASSLGGHEAFF.

CDR3 bases: TGTGCCAGCAGTGAAGCAGTAGAGGCCTACGAGCAGTACTTC. Protein: CASSEAVEAYEQYF. The V gene is TRBV6-1, the J gene TRBJ2-7; D gene ambiguous. Per germline, CDR1 MNHNS and CDR2 SASEGT. V was shortened by 0 bases and J by 2 bases, with 8 bases between the two germline ends. The CDR3 length is 14 residues.

J is TRBJ2-7 and V is TRBV9; TRBD1 matches at 9 bases. The CDR3 sequence is 13 residues long. CDR1 is SGDLS, CDR2 YYNGEE, per germline. Losses at the gene ends were 3 bases for V and 6 bases for J; bases not matched to a gene: 4. This CDR3 is CASSAGTGSEQYF. The DNA for the CDR3 is TGTGCCAGCAGCGCTGGGACAGGGTCCGAGCAGTACTTC.

This clonotype was found a few times. The V and J genes are TRBV5-5 and TRBJ1-1, with D uncertain. Between the trimmed V and J ends, which lost 6 bases and 3 bases, there was a span of 12 bases. Per the germline V gene, CDR1 is SGHKS and CDR2 is YYEKEE (reference sequence). This CDR3 contains 13 residues. CDR3 residues: CASTRLRDTEAFF. The CDR3 region has the DNA TGTGCCAGCACTCGCCTAAGGGACACTGAAGCTTTCTTT.

V and J are TRBV5-1 and TRBJ2-7; D remains unclear. V was cut by 0 bases and J by 3 bases, with 7 bases left in between. There are 13 residues in the CDR3. Germline lookup yields CDR1 SGHRS and CDR2 YFSETQ. The CDR3 coding sequence is TGCGCCAGCAGCTTGGACGGTCTCTACGAGCAGTACTTC. Protein sequence: CASSLDGLYEQYF.

This clonotype was picked up a small number of times. This chain joins TRBV27 and TRBJ1-4; D is perhaps TRBD1 (5 bases). V dropped 6 bases and J dropped 1 base, with 9 bases sitting between them. This CDR3 has 14 amino acids. The germline V gene has CDR1 MNHEY and CDR2 SMNVEV (reference sequence). The CDR3 here is CASRLQETNEKLFF. As DNA, the CDR3 is TGTGCCAGCAGACTACAGGAAACTAATGAAAAACTGTTTTTT.

In its sample, this clonotype was seen many times. The J gene is TRBJ1-2, the V gene TRBV12-3 or TRBV12-4; no reliable D call. The CDR3 covers 14 residues. V lost 4 bases to trimming and J lost 2 bases, with 11 bases between them. The CDR3 loop is CASSSAGTNYGYTF. CDR3 nucleotide sequence: TGTGCCAGCAGTTCCGCAGGAACAAACTATGGCTACACCTTC.

This clonotype was observed a few times. The V call is TRBV7-2, the J call TRBJ2-7; D is unclear. V was trimmed by 3 bases and J by 0 bases, leaving 9 bases between them. This CDR3 is built from 14 residues. Germline loops: CDR1 SGHTA, CDR2 FQGNSA. The CDR3 DNA follows: TGTGCCAGCAGCTTGTTGGGGAACTCCTACGAGCAGTACTTC. It is translated as CASSLLGNSYEQYF.

This clonotype has only a few counts. The rearrangement uses TRBV6-2 or TRBV6-3 and TRBJ2-1; 10 bases are shared with TRBD2. CDR1 MNHEY and CDR2 SVGEGT come from the germline V gene. The CDR3 sequence is 21 residues long. V lost 0 bases to trimming and J lost 4 bases; unmatched junction nucleotides: 18. The CDR3 loop is CASSYSHPLAGVIKAYNEQFF. DNA for the CDR3: TGTGCCAGCAGTTACTCGCACCCGCTAGCGGGAGTAATTAAGGCATACAATGAGCAGTTCTTC.

This rearrangement joins TRBV12-3 or TRBV12-4 to TRBJ2-1; the D is unclear. The CDR3 loop spans 14 amino acids. Trimming took 4 bases from V and 9 from J, leaving 16 bases between them. CDR3: CASSSRPIGGEQFF. CDR3 DNA sequence: TGTGCCAGCAGTTCACGCCCGATCGGCGGTGAGCAGTTCTTC.

This clonotype was observed a few times. The V and J genes are TRBV5-1 and TRBJ2-3, with 10 positions matching TRBD2. Losses at the gene ends were 7 bases for V and 3 bases for J; bases not matched to a gene: 8. This CDR3 spans 15 amino acids. Looked up from germline, CDR1 is SGHRS and CDR2 is YFSETQ. The CDR3: CASSPGLAFTDTQYF. CDR3 bases: TGCGCCAGCTCTCCGGGACTAGCGTTTACAGATACGCAGTATTTT.

This clonotype came up a few times. The chain links TRBV5-5 to TRBJ1-2, with TRBD1 as a possible D gene (5 bases). The germline gives CDR1 SGHKS, CDR2 YYEKEE (reference sequence). Between the trimmed V and J ends, which lost 1 base and 7 bases, there was a span of 14 bases. This CDR3 region has 14 residues. Here the CDR3 DNA reads TGTGCCAGCAGCTTGTCACCGGGGCCGGGTGGCTACACCTTC. Protein: CASSLSPGPGGYTF.

This clonotype was observed at least ten times. This sequence joins TRBV5-1 and TRBJ2-5; 9 bases are shared with TRBD1. Trimming removed 1 base from V and 4 bases from J; junction bases left unmatched: 5. Germline CDR1 and CDR2: SGHRS and YFSETQ. This CDR3 spans 15 amino acids. CDR3 sequence (DNA): TGCGCCAGCAGCTTGTTTACAGGGGGCAGAGAGACCCAGTACTTC. Translated, it gives CASSLFTGGRETQYF.

The chain is built from TRBV7-9 and TRBJ2-5, with TRBD2 identical over 10 bases. J was trimmed by 3 bases and V by 2 bases; bases with no gene match: 6. Germline values: CDR1 SEHNR, CDR2 FQNEAQ (reference sequence). This CDR3 is 16 amino acids long. CDR3 loop: CASSLTSSGSKETQYF. The CDR3 coding sequence is TGTGCCAGCAGCTTAACTTCTAGCGGGAGTAAAGAGACCCAGTACTTC.

This clonotype occurred a few times. J is TRBJ1-5 and V is TRBV12-3 or TRBV12-4; TRBD1 is a possible D gene (6 bases). The V gene lost 1 base and the J gene lost 7 bases, with 11 bases spanning the gap. There are 14 residues in the CDR3. The CDR3 is CASSLGGARQPQHF. The CDR3 nucleotides read TGTGCCAGCAGTTTAGGGGGGGCGAGGCAGCCCCAGCATTTT.

The V gene is TRBV4-1, the J gene TRBJ2-7, with a tentative D call TRBD2 (5 bases). CDR3 length: 16 amino acids. Germline CDR1 MGHRA, CDR2 YSYEKL. Trimming stripped 3 bases from V and 3 bases from J, with 18 bases between. The CDR3 DNA is TGCGCCAGCAGCCACCCCGCCGGGCCGGGAAACTACGAGCAGTACTTC. Residues: CASSHPAGPGNYEQYF.

The gene calls are TRBV5-1 and TRBJ2-7; 8 nucleotides line up with TRBD2. CDR1 is SGHRS and CDR2 is YFSETQ in the germline V gene. This CDR3 contains 13 residues. V shed 7 bases and J 3 bases; nucleotides not matched to a gene: 6. Here the CDR3 reads CASRPGGDYEQYF. The CDR3 DNA is TGCGCCAGCCGACCCGGGGGGGACTACGAGCAGTACTTC.